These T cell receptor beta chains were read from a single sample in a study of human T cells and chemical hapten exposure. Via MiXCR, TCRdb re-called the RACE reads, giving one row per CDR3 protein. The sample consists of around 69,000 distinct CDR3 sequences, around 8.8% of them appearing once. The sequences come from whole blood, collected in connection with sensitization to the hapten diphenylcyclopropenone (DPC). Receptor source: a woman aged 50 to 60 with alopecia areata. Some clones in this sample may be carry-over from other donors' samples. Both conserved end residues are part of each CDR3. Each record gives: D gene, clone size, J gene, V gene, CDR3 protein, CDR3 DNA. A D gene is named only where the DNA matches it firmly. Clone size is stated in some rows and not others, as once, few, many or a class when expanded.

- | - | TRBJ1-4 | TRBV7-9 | CASSLALGPGGIGGLFF | TGTGCCAGCAGCTTAGCCTTAGGCCCCGGAGGGATCGGAGGACTGTTTTTT
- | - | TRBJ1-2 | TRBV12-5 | CASGPVRRDGYTF | TGTGCTAGCGGTCCGGTCCGGCGGGACGGCTACACCTTC
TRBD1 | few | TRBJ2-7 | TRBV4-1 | CASSRSGTGLSEQYF | TGCGCCAGCAGCCGTTCCGGGACAGGGTTGTCAGAGCAGTACTTC
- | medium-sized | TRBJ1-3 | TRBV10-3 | CATAEPRDSGNTIYF | TGTGCCACCGCAGAACCCCGGGACTCTGGAAACACCATATATTTT
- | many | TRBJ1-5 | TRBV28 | CASSSGLSNQPQHF | TGTGCCAGCAGTTCAGGGCTTAGCAATCAGCCCCAGCATTTT
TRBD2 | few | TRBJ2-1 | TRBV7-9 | CASSPRRSGGVYNEQFF | TGTGCCAGCAGCCCCCGAAGGAGCGGGGGGGTTTACAATGAGCAGTTCTTC
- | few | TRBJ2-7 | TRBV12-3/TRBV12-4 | CASSLLTGNEQYF | TGTGCCAGCAGTTTGCTCACTGGGAACGAGCAGTACTTC
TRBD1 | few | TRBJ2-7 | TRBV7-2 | CASSLNPGQGTREQYF | TGTGCCAGCAGTCTTAATCCGGGACAGGGGACTCGGGAGCAGTACTTC
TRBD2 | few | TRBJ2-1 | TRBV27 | CASSPVAGGGNEQFF | TGTGCCAGCAGTCCCGTAGCGGGAGGCGGAAATGAGCAGTTCTTC
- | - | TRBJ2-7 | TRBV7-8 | CASSPGAGGYEQYF | TGTGCCAGCAGCCCTGGGGCGGGTGGATACGAGCAGTACTTC
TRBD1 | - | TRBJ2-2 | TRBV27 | CASSLGQGRTGEQFF | TGTGCCAGCAGTTTAGGACAGGGCCGCACCGGGGAGCAGTTTTTT
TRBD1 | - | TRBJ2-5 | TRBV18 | CASSLNRDREETQYF | TGTGCCAGCTCCCTAAACCGGGACAGGGAAGAGACCCAGTACTTC
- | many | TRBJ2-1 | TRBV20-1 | CSARDPSKRGALSEQFF | TGCAGTGCTAGAGATCCTTCCAAGCGAGGGGCGTTGAGTGAGCAGTTCTTC
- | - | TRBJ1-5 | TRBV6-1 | CASSGRTGYQPQHF | TGTGCCAGCAGCGGGAGGACGGGGTATCAGCCCCAGCATTTT
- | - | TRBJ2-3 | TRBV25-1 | CASCSLYTDTQYF | TGTGCCAGCTGTTCTCTGTACACAGATACGCAGTATTTT
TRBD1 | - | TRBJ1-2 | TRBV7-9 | CASTHWDREGYGYTF | TGTGCCAGCACCCACTGGGACAGGGAGGGCTATGGCTACACCTTC
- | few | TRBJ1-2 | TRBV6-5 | CASRGAPYGYTF | TGTGCCAGCAGAGGGGCGCCGTATGGCTACACCTTC
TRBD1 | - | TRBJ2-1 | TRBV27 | CASSPGQGFEQFF | TGTGCCAGCAGTCCGGGACAGGGATTTGAGCAGTTCTTC
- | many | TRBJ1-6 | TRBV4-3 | CASSQVEGQGVSPLHF | TGCGCCAGCAGCCAAGTGGAAGGCCAGGGAGTCTCACCCCTCCACTTT
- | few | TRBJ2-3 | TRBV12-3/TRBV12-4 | CASSPLRDTQYF | TGTGCCAGCAGTCCACTCAGGGATACGCAGTATTTT
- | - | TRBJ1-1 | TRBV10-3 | CAISEGQRVVEAFF | TGTGCCATCAGTGAGGGACAGCGAGTCGTAGAAGCTTTCTTT
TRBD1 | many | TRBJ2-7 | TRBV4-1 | CASSLGTGGVEQYF | TGCGCCAGCAGCCTCGGGACAGGGGGCGTCGAGCAGTACTTC
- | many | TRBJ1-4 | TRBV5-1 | CASSLQGINEKLFF | TGCGCCAGCAGCTTACAGGGCATTAATGAAAAACTGTTTTTT
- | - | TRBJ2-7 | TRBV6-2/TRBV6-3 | CASSYGLGAYEQYF | TGTGCCAGCAGTTACGGGCTCGGAGCGTACGAGCAGTACTTC
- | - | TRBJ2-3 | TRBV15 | CATSREAILDSRWDTQYF | TGTGCCACCAGCAGAGAGGCCATTTTGGACTCTCGGTGGGATACGCAGTATTTT